The T cell receptor (beta chain) described here comes from a study of OX40 agonist ivuxolimab in advanced cancers. Study as a whole: Aged roughly 23 to 85 with a mean of roughly 63 years, they were about 78% male. Study outcomes and limitations: Circulating CD4+ and CD8+ T cells showed clonal expansion by week 6 at 0.1 to 3.0 mg/kg. With doses of 0.1-3.0 mg/kg, partial responders showed among the lowest clonal expansion.

V shed 6 bases, J shed 4 bases, and the junction held 8 bases outside the gene matches. The CDR3 sequence is 17 residues long. The germline V gene has CDR1 MDHEN and CDR2 SYDVKM. Some clones are missing from TCRdb's copy, which holds only in-frame ones; the method was immunoSEQ multiplex PCR. The sample records 45,000 or so clones, over 75% being singletons. To note about this clone: Its target is not known.

The chain is built from TRBV28 and TRBJ2-2; 13 bases are shared with TRBD2. The starting material was CD4+ or CD8+ T cells sorted from blood, obtained in a trial of the OX40 agonist ivuxolimab. This clonotype was sampled from an adult with an advanced solid tumor such as melanoma, head and neck, liver or kidney cancer. CDR3 in DNA: TGTGCCAGCAGGTTACCGACTAGCGGGGGGAGCACCGGGGAGCTGTTTTTT. It codes for CASRLPTSGGSTGELFF. The full variable domain, rest sourced from reference TRBV28 and TRBJ2-2, is DVKVTQSSRYLVKRTGEKVFLECVQDMDHENMFWYRQDPGLGLRLIYFSYDVKMKEKGDIPEGYSVSREKKERFSLILESASTNQTSMYLCASRLPTSGGSTGELFFGEGSRLTVL.